This TCR beta chain was documented in a study of regulatory T cells in long-lasting Graves disease. The overall study: With positive TSH receptor antibodies and over 5 years of antithyroid drugs, Graves' disease was considered persistent. General study results and limits: Few sampled subjects may have lowered accuracy. The TCR repertoire of persistent Graves' patients was less diverse than that of newly diagnosed ones. Shared public clonotypes totalled approximately 3,000 in persistent patients, compared with roughly 970 in new patients.

The time point denotes: persistent/refractory GD, antithyroid drugs over 5 years with positive TRAb. The TCR library was prepared using RNA isolated from PBMCs. This clonotype occurred many times. Antigen specificity is unknown. In building TCR beta libraries, iRepertoire HTBI primers were used together with Arm-PCR of CDR3 regions. TCRdb passed the multiplex PCR reads through MiXCR, listing each CDR3 protein once. Of 650,000 to 700,000 distinct CDR3 sequences listed, 25% to 35% are singletons. This receptor was taken from a female donor with Graves disease. Sequenced material: peripheral blood mononuclear cells (PBMCs), taken when the disease was refractory, from a patient treated with antithyroid drugs.

CDR3 in amino acids: CASSTGTPQGYTF. As DNA, the CDR3 is TGTGCCAGCAGCACCGGGACACCTCAGGGCTACACCTTC. The chain is built from TRBV28 and TRBJ1-2; a possible D gene is TRBD1 (6 bases). This CDR3 has 13 residues. Per the germline V gene, CDR1 is MDHEN and CDR2 is SYDVKM. Trimming pared 6 bases from V and 8 bases from J, leaving 16 bases between.